Below, 4 T cell receptor beta chains from the same sample are listed, as sequenced in a study of quantifying T cell responses using KT2 cells. Whole-study context: Reverse transcription used primers in the TCR alpha and beta constant regions.

Each cDNA got a UMI-containing oligo ligated at its 3' end. First-round PCR used about 4 cycles and beta primers RC1.1 and RC1.2 covering TRBC1 and TRBC2. In TCRdb, the UMI-ligation and nested PCR reads were re-called with MiXCR into one record per CDR3 protein. The repertoire holds more than 55,000 distinct CDR3 sequences, with 9% to 15% as singletons. The source material was PBMCs spiked with cells of the T cell clone KT2. The receptors derive from a human donor.

The table lists this clonotype with a few counts. The rearrangement uses TRBV5-1 and TRBJ1-4, with D perhaps matching TRBD1 (5 bases). CDR1 and CDR2 from the germline V gene are SGHRS and YFSETQ. This CDR3 has 15 residues. Trimming took 0 bases from V and 10 from J, leaving 16 bases between them. CDR3 residues: CASSLAGQEEGKLFF. The DNA for the CDR3 is TGCGCCAGCAGCTTGGCAGGGCAGGAAGAAGGAAAACTGTTTTTT.

The rearrangement joins TRBV7-3 to TRBJ2-7, with TRBD1 matching 8 bases. There are 15 residues in the CDR3. V lost 4 bases and J lost 2; bases outside the gene matches: 7. Germline loops: CDR1 SGHTA, CDR2 FQGTGA. In DNA form, the CDR3 reads TGTGCCAGCAGCTCTTACGACAGGGGAACCTACGAGCAGTACTTC. Translated, it gives CASSSYDRGTYEQYF.

Ten or more counts support this clonotype. This CDR3 is CASRRVGQPQHF. The CDR3 DNA follows: TGTGCCAGCAGAAGGGTCGGTCAGCCCCAGCATTTT. V and J are TRBV12-3 or TRBV12-4 and TRBJ1-5; D is undetermined. The ends were cut back, 6 bases at V and 6 bases at J, with 9 bases in the middle. This CDR3 comprises 12 residues.

This rearrangement joins TRBV5-1 to TRBJ2-5, with 7 bases matching TRBD1. V shed 3 bases, J shed 3 bases, and the junction held 5 bases outside the gene matches. In germline, CDR1 is SGHRS, CDR2 YFSETQ. The CDR3 runs 14 residues. CDR3 protein: CASSSPGTEETQYF. DNA for the CDR3: TGCGCCAGCAGCTCCCCCGGGACAGAAGAGACCCAGTACTTC.